The 20 T cell receptor beta chains below come from one sample, sequenced in a study of blood T cells in healthy people across ages. A second PCR of roughly 7 to 11 cycles used a sample-barcoded 5' primer and a J-beta primer mix. TCRdb reanalysed the 5' RACE reads using MiXCR and keeps one entry per CDR3 protein. The sample shows approximately 800,000 distinct CDR3 sequences, roughly three fifths of them seen only once. The material sequenced was blood. All receptors derive from a man aged 40-50 years in good health.

A few counts support this clonotype. The chain carries TRBV20-1 and TRBJ2-1, with no clear D. Germline loops: CDR1 DFQATT, CDR2 SNEGSKA (reference sequence). This CDR3 contains 12 residues. V lost 4 bases to trimming and J lost 8 bases, with 12 bases between them. CDR3 nucleotides: TGCAGTGCTATGTTGGTTACGGATGAGCAGTTCTTC. It encodes CSAMLVTDEQFF.

V is TRBV11-2 and J is TRBJ1-3; D is unresolved. Germline loops: CDR1 SGHAT, CDR2 FQNNGV. The V and J ends lost 4 bases and 0 bases respectively, with 13 bases between them. The CDR3 extends over 16 amino acids. DNA for the CDR3: TGTGCCAGCAGCTCGACCCGGGCCTCCTCTGGAAACACCATATATTTT. This encodes CASSSTRASSGNTIYF.

There are many counts of this clonotype. CDR3 protein: CSVTHRGDYNEQFF. In nucleotides, the CDR3 is TGCAGTGTCACGCACAGGGGAGACTACAATGAGCAGTTCTTC. This chain connects TRBV20-1 to TRBJ2-1, with 7 bases fitting TRBD1. V lost 7 bases and J lost 3; bases outside the gene matches: 9. The CDR3 covers 14 residues. From germline, CDR1 is DFQATT and CDR2 SNEGSKA (reference sequence).

At least ten counts were recorded for this clonotype. This sequence joins TRBV5-6 and TRBJ2-1, with 9 positions matching TRBD1. V shed 4 bases and J 4 bases; nucleotides not matched to a gene: 6. CDR3 length: 15 amino acids. Germline CDR1 reads SGHDT; CDR2 reads YYEEEE. The CDR3: CASSPGTGPYNEQFF. DNA for the CDR3: TGTGCCAGCAGCCCTGGGACAGGGCCGTACAATGAGCAGTTCTTC. Together with reference TRBV5-6 and TRBJ2-1, the CDR3 gives the full variable domain: DAGVTQSPTHLIKTRGQQVTLRCSPKSGHDTVSWYQQALGQGPQFIFQYYEEEERQRGNFPDRFSGHQFPNYSSELNVNALLLGDSALYLCASSPGTGPYNEQFFGPGTRLTVL.

The gene calls are TRBV5-1 and TRBJ2-4; no reliable D call. The germline gives CDR1 SGHRS, CDR2 YFSETQ. The V end was cut by 7 bases, the J end by 0 bases, with 17 bases between. The CDR3 is 16 residues long. The DNA of the CDR3 is TGCGCCAGCCGAGCCGAGCCCTATTTAGCCAAAAACATTCAGTACTTC. It translates to CASRAEPYLAKNIQYF.

The J gene is TRBJ1-1, the V gene TRBV29-1; D not certain. This CDR3 is 13 amino acids long. Deletions cut 4 bases from V and 7 bases from J, with 16 bases between. The germline V gene encodes CDR1 SQVTM and CDR2 ANQGSEA. In DNA form, the CDR3 reads TGCAGCGTTGGGGTAGGGCGAACCGGTGAAGCTTTCTTT. Amino acid sequence: CSVGVGRTGEAFF.

This clonotype is a singleton in its sample. The chain combines TRBV7-9 with TRBJ1-1; D gene unclear. Per the germline V gene, CDR1 is SEHNR and CDR2 is FQNEAQ (reference sequence). V was cut by 5 bases and J by 7 bases, with 14 bases left in between. This CDR3 has 13 residues. The CDR3 spells CASSLTAGGEAFF. CDR3 in DNA: TGTGCCAGCAGCCTGACGGCGGGAGGTGAAGCTTTCTTT.

The V gene is TRBV29-1, the J gene TRBJ2-1; D remains ambiguous. Germline CDR1 is SQVTM and CDR2 is ANQGSEA. The CDR3 is 15 residues long. Trimming removed 4 bases at V and 0 bases at J, with 13 bases between. Here the CDR3 reads CSVVAAYSSYNEQFF. The DNA for the CDR3 is TGCAGCGTTGTCGCAGCCTACAGCTCCTACAATGAGCAGTTCTTC.

The chain combines TRBV5-5 with TRBJ2-3, with D possibly being TRBD2 (7 bases). In germline, CDR1 is SGHKS, CDR2 YYEKEE (reference sequence). V lost 4 bases and J lost 1, with 19 bases in between. CDR3 length: 17 residues. CDR3 residues: CASSPKGGILRTDTQYF. CDR3 in DNA: TGTGCCAGCAGCCCGAAGGGGGGGATCTTACGCACAGATACGCAGTATTTT.

The V gene is TRBV3-1, the J gene TRBJ2-6; D ambiguous. Per germline, CDR1 LGHDT and CDR2 YNNKEL (reference sequence). CDR3 size: 15 residues. The germline V and J ends were trimmed by 4 bases and 2 bases, with 9 bases remaining between them. CDR3 bases: TGTGCCAGCAGCCGAAATTCACCTGGGGCCAACGTCCTGACTTTC. Protein: CASSRNSPGANVLTF.

With respect to this clonotype: Its ends do not fully match the called genes, so a read error is possible. The chain has TRBV25-1 and TRBJ1-2; D is perhaps TRBD1 (5 bases). In germline, CDR1 is MGHDK, CDR2 SYGVNS. This CDR3 is built from 13 residues. CDR3 sequence reads: CAISDSLNYGYTF. CDR3 DNA sequence: TGTGCCATCAGTGACAGCCTTAACTATGGCTACACCTTC.

This clonotype was observed many times. V gene TRBV3-1 combines with J gene TRBJ2-1, with TRBD1 matching over 9 bases. Germline CDR1 reads LGHDT; CDR2 reads YNNKEL (reference sequence). With V trimmed by 9 bases and J by 7 bases, 22 bases remained unmatched. CDR3 size: 18 residues. CDR3 loop: CARLNTGQGRIIGNEQFF. CDR3 sequence (DNA): TGTGCCAGATTAAACACGGGACAGGGCAGAATCATAGGGAATGAGCAGTTCTTC.

This clonotype was counted between two and nine times. This chain links TRBV4-3 with TRBJ1-1; D unclear. CDR3 length equals 16 residues. The germline V gene encodes CDR1 LGHNA and CDR2 YSLEER. Trimming removed 0 bases at V and 4 bases at J, with 15 bases between. Here the CDR3 reads CASSQELARSSTEAFF. As DNA, the CDR3 is TGCGCCAGCAGCCAAGAGTTGGCGCGGTCCAGCACTGAAGCTTTCTTT.

The chain employs TRBV4-1 and TRBJ2-7; D not certain. Trimming stripped 6 bases from V and 0 bases from J, with 12 bases between. Germline values: CDR1 MGHRA, CDR2 YSYEKL. This CDR3 is 14 amino acids long. This CDR3 is CASRHSGVSYEQYF. Written as DNA, the CDR3 is TGCGCCAGCAGACACAGTGGAGTCTCCTACGAGCAGTACTTC.

A few counts support this clonotype. The chain recombines TRBV9 with TRBJ2-7, with 11 bases matching TRBD2. This CDR3 is 18 amino acids long. Germline-derived CDR1 and CDR2 are SGDLS and YYNGEE. J was trimmed by 0 bases and V by 4 bases; bases with no gene match: 12. The CDR3 DNA sequence: TGTGCCAGCAGCCCCCAAAGGGAGCTAGCGGGAGGCTCCTACGAGCAGTACTTC. Amino acids: CASSPQRELAGGSYEQYF.

The chain is built from TRBV9 and TRBJ2-6; possible D gene TRBD1, 6 bases. Germline V lookup: CDR1 SGDLS, CDR2 YYNGEE. This CDR3 spans 17 amino acids. The germline V and J ends were trimmed by 0 bases and 2 bases, with 12 bases remaining between them. The CDR3 is CASSVDRDIAGANVLTF. The CDR3 region has the DNA TGTGCCAGCAGCGTAGACAGGGATATTGCTGGGGCCAACGTCCTGACTTTC.

The V gene is TRBV6-1, the J gene TRBJ2-3; TRBD1 or TRBD2 may be the D gene (6 bases each). CDR1 MNHNS and CDR2 SASEGT come from the germline V gene. V lost 3 bases and J 3 bases, leaving 13 bases between the germline ends. CDR3 size: 15 residues. This CDR3 reads CASSEGGGKTDTQYF. CDR3 nucleotides: TGTGCCAGCAGTGAGGGGGGCGGGAAAACAGATACGCAGTATTTT.

J is TRBJ1-5 and V is TRBV18; D gene ambiguous. The germline CDR1 and CDR2 sequences are KGHSH and LQKENI. Trimming pared 2 bases from V and 3 bases from J, leaving 11 bases between. CDR3 size: 15 residues. The CDR3 is CASSPTGSSNQPQHF. The DNA of the CDR3 is TGTGCCAGCTCACCAACCGGGTCCTCCAATCAGCCCCAGCATTTT.

The chain joins TRBV5-6 to TRBJ2-6, with D perhaps TRBD1 or TRBD2 (7 bases each). CDR3 size: 18 residues. V dropped 1 base and J dropped 0 bases, with 14 bases sitting between them. CDR1 and CDR2 from the germline V gene are SGHDT and YYEEEE. The CDR3 loop is CASSLMGGGLSGANVLTF. CDR3 DNA sequence: TGTGCCAGCAGCTTGATGGGAGGGGGCCTCTCTGGGGCCAACGTCCTGACTTTC.

CDR3 residues: CASSTSGLEAHEQYF. As DNA, the CDR3 is TGTGCCAGCAGTACTAGCGGCCTCGAAGCCCACGAGCAGTACTTC. The chain recombines TRBV4-2 with TRBJ2-7; 8 bases are shared with TRBD2. This CDR3 contains 15 residues. V lost 6 bases to trimming and J lost 5 bases; unmatched junction nucleotides: 12. Germline V lookup: CDR1 LGHNA, CDR2 YNFKEQ.